The 17 T cell receptor beta chains in this list originate from one sample, sequenced in a study of blood T cell repertoires in COVID-19. Repertoires were generated with immunoSEQ multiplex PCR, while TCRdb's copy carries only in-frame clones and drops some. The repertoire consists of approximately 670,000 clones, with more than 80% occurring once and the leading ten covering roughly 0.25%. Sequencing was carried out using peripheral blood. The source is a woman aged 18-30 years with acute or convalescent COVID-19.

The rearrangement uses TRBV12-5 and TRBJ1-1; D gene unclear. Germline lookup yields CDR1 LGHNT and CDR2 FRNRAP. V was trimmed by 4 bases and J by 3 bases, leaving 21 bases between them. CDR3 length equals 17 residues. CDR3 bases: TGTGCTAGTGGTTGGTCCGGGAAAAGCTCTGAGGACACTGAAGCTTTCTTT. It specifies CASGWSGKSSEDTEAFF.

This clone has a single count. The genes are TRBV6-2 or TRBV6-3 and TRBJ1-1, with D possibly matching TRBD1 (5 bases). The CDR3 loop spans 15 amino acids. Germline CDR1 reads MNHEY; CDR2 reads SVGEGT. Trimming shortened V by 6 bases and J by 3 bases, and 17 bases separated the two germline ends. The CDR3 spells CASSPGQGRDTEAFF. In DNA form, the CDR3 reads TGTGCCAGCAGCCCCGGGCAGGGAAGGGACACTGAAGCTTTCTTT.

V usage is TRBV4-2 and J usage is TRBJ2-2; D might be TRBD2 (5 bases). There are 16 residues in the CDR3. V lost 3 bases and J 6 bases, leaving 17 bases between the germline ends. Germline values: CDR1 LGHNA, CDR2 YNFKEQ. The CDR3 protein is CASSHPSGVSAGELFF. The CDR3 bases are TGTGCCAGCAGCCACCCCAGTGGGGTTAGCGCCGGGGAGCTGTTTTTT.

The chain recombines TRBV5-4 with TRBJ2-3, with D possibly being TRBD1 (6 bases). This CDR3 region has 17 residues. Germline V lookup: CDR1 SGHNT, CDR2 YYREEE (reference sequence). V was clipped by 4 bases and J by 2 bases, with 20 bases between them. The DNA of the CDR3 is TGTGCCAGCAGCCAAAACACGACGTGGGGACACACAGATACGCAGTATTTT. Its translation is CASSQNTTWGHTDTQYF.

V and J are TRBV30 and TRBJ1-5; tentative D call: TRBD1 (6 bases). Deletions cut 0 bases from V and 7 bases from J, with 16 bases between. From germline, CDR1 is GTSNPN and CDR2 SVGIG (reference sequence). The CDR3 spans 15 residues. The CDR3 nucleotides are TGTGCCTGGAGTGTAGGGACACGGAAGAACCAGCCCCAGCATTTT. Residues: CAWSVGTRKNQPQHF.

This rearrangement joins TRBV6-1 to TRBJ2-2, with no clear D. Trimming shortened V by 1 base and J by 8 bases, and 5 bases separated the two germline ends. The CDR3 is made up of 12 amino acids. Germline CDR1 MNHNS, CDR2 SASEGT. CDR3: CASSEGAGELFF. CDR3 nucleotides: TGTGCCAGCAGTGAAGGGGCGGGGGAGCTGTTTTTT.

This chain joins TRBV30 and TRBJ1-2; D may be TRBD1 (5 bases). The CDR3 is 13 residues long. V was pared by 0 bases and J by 1 base, with 6 bases between. CDR1 is GTSNPN and CDR2 is SVGIG in the germline V gene (reference sequence). The chain's CDR3 is CAWSVDSNYGYTF. Here the CDR3 DNA reads TGTGCCTGGAGTGTAGACAGTAACTATGGCTACACCTTC.

V usage is TRBV19 and J usage is TRBJ1-2; D perhaps matches TRBD1 (6 bases). The CDR3 loop spans 17 amino acids. Trimming took 3 bases from V and 3 from J, leaving 20 bases between them. CDR1 is LNHDA, CDR2 SQIVND, per germline (reference sequence). Here the CDR3 reads CASSIRAPGVDDYGYTF. The CDR3 region has the DNA TGTGCCAGTAGTATTAGGGCGCCAGGGGTCGATGACTATGGCTACACCTTC.

The J gene is TRBJ2-7, the V gene TRBV27; 13 nucleotides agree with TRBD2. The CDR3 runs to 16 residues. CDR1 MNHEY and CDR2 SMNVEV come from the germline V gene (reference sequence). V trimming: 5 bases; J trimming: 5 bases; junction bases outside the gene matches: 9. CDR3 protein: CASSPWTSGGSNEQYF. The CDR3 DNA follows: TGTGCCAGCAGTCCTTGGACTAGCGGGGGATCCAACGAGCAGTACTTC.

Note on this clone: Distinct nucleotide sequences in the sample also encode this CDR3. The chain couples TRBV6-4 to TRBJ1-2; 7 bases agree with TRBD1. Per germline, CDR1 MRHNA and CDR2 SNTAGT. V was pared by 2 bases and J by 1 base, with 1 base of the junction left unmatched. The CDR3 covers 14 residues. The CDR3 reads CASSDGTVNYGYTF. The DNA of the CDR3 is TGTGCCAGCAGTGACGGGACAGTTAACTATGGCTACACCTTC.

The rearrangement links TRBV9 to TRBJ2-6; 9 bases fit TRBD1. Germline V lookup: CDR1 SGDLS, CDR2 YYNGEE. This CDR3 spans 18 amino acids. V was pared by 4 bases and J by 0 bases, with 8 bases of the junction left unmatched. The CDR3 region has the DNA TGTGCCAGCAGCTCTTTGGGACAGGGAAGCTCTGGGGCCAACGTCCTGACTTTC. It yields the protein CASSSLGQGSSGANVLTF.

The chain has TRBV19 and TRBJ2-4, with 9 bases that match TRBD1. The CDR3 extends over 13 amino acids. The germline gives CDR1 LNHDA, CDR2 SQIVND (reference sequence). V lost 6 bases, J lost 7 bases, and 4 bases stayed unmatched. CDR3 sequence: CASRRQGVNIQYF. The DNA of the CDR3 is TGTGCCAGTAGGAGACAGGGGGTGAACATTCAGTACTTC.

About this clone itself: Other DNA sequences within the sample encode an identical CDR3. The chain couples TRBV18 to TRBJ1-3; 7 positions agree with TRBD1. The CDR3 spans 15 residues. Germline trimming cut 3 bases from V and 0 bases from J; bases unmatched to any gene: 2. Germline V gene lookup returns CDR1 KGHSH and CDR2 LQKENI. This chain's CDR3 is CASSPGQSSGNTIYF. The CDR3 region has the DNA TGTGCCAGCTCACCGGGACAGAGCTCTGGAAACACCATATATTTT.

The chain couples TRBV5-8 to TRBJ1-4; 7 bases fit TRBD1. Germline V lookup: CDR1 SGHTS, CDR2 YDEGEE. The CDR3 is made up of 13 amino acids. V lost 3 bases to trimming and J lost 10 bases; unmatched junction nucleotides: 6. Here the CDR3 reads CASSSQGGRKLFF. The CDR3, as DNA: TGTGCCAGCAGCTCCCAGGGGGGAAGAAAACTGTTTTTT.

This clone has only one observation. V and J are TRBV21-1 and TRBJ1-2; the D segment call TRBD1 is taken from the table without a DNA check. TRBV21-1 is labeled a pseudogene. The length of the CDR3 is 15 residues. In DNA, the CDR3 is TGTGCCAGCAGCAAAAGGGGACAGCTAATCTATGGCTACACCTTC. It yields the protein CASSKRGQLIYGYTF.

The chain recombines TRBV9 with TRBJ2-3; 8 positions agree with TRBD2. The J segment lost 5 bases and the V segment lost 4 bases, leaving 9 bases of the junction unmatched. There are 15 residues in the CDR3. Germline V lookup: CDR1 SGDLS, CDR2 YYNGEE. Here the CDR3 DNA reads TGTGCCAGCAGCCCCAGCCTAGCGGGCCAAGATACGCAGTATTTT. Translated: CASSPSLAGQDTQYF.

This chain joins TRBV2 and TRBJ1-2; tentatively, D is TRBD1 (5 bases). There are 14 residues in the CDR3. Germline V gives CDR1 SNHLY, CDR2 FYNNEI. Trimming shortened V by 8 bases and J by 5 bases, and 18 bases separated the two germline ends. The CDR3 loop is CASWVGVQTYGYTF. The CDR3 nucleotides are TGTGCCAGCTGGGTAGGGGTTCAAACTTATGGCTACACCTTC.